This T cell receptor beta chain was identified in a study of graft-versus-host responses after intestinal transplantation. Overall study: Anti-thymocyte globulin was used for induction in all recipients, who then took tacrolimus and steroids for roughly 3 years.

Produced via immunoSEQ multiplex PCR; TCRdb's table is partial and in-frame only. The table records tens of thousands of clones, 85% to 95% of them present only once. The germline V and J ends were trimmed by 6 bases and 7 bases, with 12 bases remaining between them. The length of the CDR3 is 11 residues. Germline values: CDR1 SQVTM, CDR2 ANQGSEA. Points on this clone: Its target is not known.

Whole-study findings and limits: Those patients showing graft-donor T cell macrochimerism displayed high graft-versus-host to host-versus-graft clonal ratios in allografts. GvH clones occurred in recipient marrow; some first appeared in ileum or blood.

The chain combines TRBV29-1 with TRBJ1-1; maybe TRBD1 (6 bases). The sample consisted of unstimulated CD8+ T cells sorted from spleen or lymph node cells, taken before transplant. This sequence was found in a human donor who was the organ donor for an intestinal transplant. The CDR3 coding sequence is TGCAGCGTCCCACGAGGGGGTGAAGCTTTCTTT. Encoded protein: CSVPRGGEAFF.